This TCR beta chain was sequenced for a study of cytomegalovirus exposure and HLA in healthy donors. Study-level points and caveats: The study listed under 200 cytomegalovirus-associated TCR beta chains. Three chains linked to CMV were shown in vitro to be specific for CMV antigens.

Sequencing used immunoSEQ multiplex PCR; TCRdb keeps in-frame clones, though not all of them. The table lists 130,000 to 150,000 clones, about nine tenths of them singletons, with 4.5% to 5.5% in the top ten. In the case of this clone: Its antigen is not known.

This receptor was obtained from a man younger than 30 in good health and CMV-seropositive. Sequenced: PBMCs.

CDR3 nucleotide sequence: TGTGCCAGCAGCTTAGGGGGCCCCCCTGCCGCTGAGCAGTTCTTC. Translating gives CASSLGGPPAAEQFF. The rearrangement links TRBV7-2 to TRBJ2-1, with D possibly being TRBD1 (5 bases). The V gene's germline CDR1 is SGHTA and CDR2 FQGNSA. This CDR3 is built from 15 residues. The V gene lost 1 base and the J gene lost 9 bases, with 16 bases spanning the gap.